The 22 T cell receptor beta chains in this list originate from one sample, sequenced in a study of early T cells in non-severe SARS-CoV-2 infection. From the 5' RACE reads, TCRdb called clonotypes with MiXCR, one entry per CDR3 protein. The sample consists of about 98,000 distinct CDR3 sequences, approximately 14% of them appearing once. Material for sequencing was whole blood. These receptors all stem from an adult who was a healthcare worker with PCR-confirmed SARS-CoV-2 infection or an uninfected control (not recorded which).

The CDR3 sequence is CSVSAGLVRETQYF. CDR3 DNA: TGCAGCGTCTCGGCGGGACTAGTGCGAGAGACCCAGTACTTC. The chain has TRBV29-1 and TRBJ2-5; 8 bases are a match to TRBD2. Unmatched junction bases numbered 10, after V lost 6 bases and J lost 4 bases. CDR1 is SQVTM, CDR2 ANQGSEA, per germline. This CDR3 comprises 14 residues.

This clonotype turned up a few times. This chain joins TRBV19 and TRBJ1-5; 10 positions match TRBD1. Looked up from germline, CDR1 is LNHDA and CDR2 is SQIVND (reference sequence). V lost 8 bases to trimming and J lost 4 bases; unmatched junction nucleotides: 8. CDR3 length equals 15 residues. The CDR3 sequence: CASLSGGQGNQPQHF. The CDR3 bases are TGTGCCAGTTTGTCCGGGGGACAGGGGAATCAGCCCCAGCATTTT. The whole variable domain, remainder taken from reference TRBV19 and TRBJ1-5, is DGGITQSPKYLFRKEGQNVTLSCEQNLNHDAMYWYRQDPGQGLRLIYYSQIVNDFQKGDIAEGYSVSREKKESFPLTVTSAQKNPTAFYLCASLSGGQGNQPQHFGDGTRLSIL.

The table lists this clonotype with a few counts. The rearrangement uses TRBV12-3 or TRBV12-4 and TRBJ1-6; no definite D call. The V gene lost 5 bases and the J gene lost 7 bases, with 12 bases spanning the gap. The CDR3 sequence is 14 residues long. The CDR3 reads CASSLQRENSPLHF. CDR3 DNA sequence: TGTGCCAGCAGTCTACAGCGGGAGAATTCACCCCTCCACTTT.

This clonotype was observed a handful of times. V and J are TRBV12-3 or TRBV12-4 and TRBJ2-7; D gene uncertain. V gave up 5 bases and J gave up 6 bases, with 17 bases separating them. This CDR3 comprises 14 residues. In DNA, the CDR3 is TGTGCCAGCAGTGACCGAAATGAACTGCGCGAGCAGTACTTC. This encodes CASSDRNELREQYF.

This clonotype was counted only a few times. The chain recombines TRBV13 with TRBJ2-4; possibly TRBD2 for D (5 bases). The CDR3 runs 14 residues. Germline CDR1 PRHDT, CDR2 FYEKMQ (reference sequence). The germline V and J ends were trimmed by 4 bases and 6 bases, with 13 bases remaining between them. The CDR3 nucleotides are TGTGCCAGCAGCTCAGAGAACCGGGGAAACATTCAGTACTTC. Protein sequence: CASSSENRGNIQYF.

The gene calls are TRBV20-1 and TRBJ2-3; D is possibly TRBD2 (5 bases). The CDR3 sequence is 14 residues long. V was shortened by 2 bases and J by 1 base, with 10 bases between the two germline ends. From germline, CDR1 is DFQATT and CDR2 SNEGSKA (reference sequence). DNA of the CDR3: TGCAGTGCTAGAACCACTAGGGGCACAGATACGCAGTATTTT. Translating it yields CSARTTRGTDTQYF.

Many counts were recorded for this clonotype. The rearrangement links TRBV11-2 to TRBJ2-5; tentatively, D is TRBD2 (5 bases). Germline CDR1 reads SGHAT; CDR2 reads FQNNGV. Trimming took off 5 bases at V and 2 bases at J, with 15 bases between the two ends. This CDR3 region has 15 residues. CDR3 in amino acids: CASSTRGLRQETQYF. The CDR3, as DNA: TGTGCCAGCAGCACTCGCGGGCTACGTCAAGAGACCCAGTACTTC.

This chain joins TRBV9 and TRBJ2-4, with 12 bases matching TRBD2. The trim removed 0 bases at V and 9 bases at J, leaving 4 bases unmatched. The CDR3 loop spans 15 amino acids. Germline V lookup: CDR1 SGDLS, CDR2 YYNGEE. The DNA of the CDR3 is TGTGCCAGCAGCGTAGGGACTAGCGGGATAGGCATTCAGTACTTC. It yields the protein CASSVGTSGIGIQYF.

This clonotype was counted between two and nine times. This sequence joins TRBV7-3 and TRBJ2-5; D might be TRBD1 or TRBD2, each matching 6 bases. The CDR3 spans 15 residues. V dropped 4 bases and J dropped 5 bases, with 17 bases sitting between them. From germline, CDR1 is SGHTA and CDR2 FQGTGA. The CDR3 loop is CASSSKGGPGETQYF. CDR3 bases: TGTGCCAGCAGCTCGAAGGGGGGACCCGGCGAGACCCAGTACTTC.

DNA for the CDR3: TGCAGTGCTCCCCGGGGCGGGAGGACATCCTACGAGCAGTACTTC. This gives the protein CSAPRGGRTSYEQYF. This chain connects TRBV20-1 to TRBJ2-7; TRBD2 agrees at 8 bases. Trimming cost V 5 bases and J 1 base; bases outside gene matches: 10. Germline values: CDR1 DFQATT, CDR2 SNEGSKA (reference sequence). CDR3 length: 15 amino acids.

The gene calls are TRBV20-1 and TRBJ2-7; D unclear. The V gene lost 0 bases and the J gene lost 4 bases, with 4 bases spanning the gap. CDR1 is DFQATT, CDR2 SNEGSKA, per germline (reference sequence). There are 11 residues in the CDR3. DNA of the CDR3: TGCAGTGCTAGAGACTTGTACGAGCAGTACTTC. It translates to CSARDLYEQYF.

This clonotype has ten or more counts. V and J are TRBV23-1 and TRBJ2-7; 8 positions match TRBD1. TRBV23-1 is designated an ORF whose function remains uncertain. The CDR3 length is 15 residues. The V gene end was trimmed by 0 bases and the J gene end by 7 bases; junction bases not matched to a gene: 8. The CDR3 sequence is CASSQSVTGGREQYF. The CDR3 DNA sequence: TGCGCCAGCAGTCAATCTGTAACAGGGGGGAGGGAGCAGTACTTC.

This clonotype was seen at least ten times. V usage is TRBV11-2 and J usage is TRBJ1-2, with 7 bases aligning to TRBD1. Germline CDR1 reads SGHAT; CDR2 reads FQNNGV. CDR3 length equals 13 residues. The V and J ends lost 5 bases and 6 bases, in that order; junction bases with no gene match: 6. The CDR3 DNA is TGTGCCAGCAGCCCGGGACAGCGAGATGGCTACACCTTC. Its translation: CASSPGQRDGYTF.

This clonotype appeared many times. The chain carries TRBV2 and TRBJ1-5; D may be TRBD1 (6 bases). The CDR3 runs to 15 residues. Between the trimmed V and J ends, which lost 6 bases and 1 base, there was a span of 13 bases. Germline assignment: CDR1 SNHLY and CDR2 FYNNEI. The CDR3 region is CASSGQPKSNQPQHF. DNA of the CDR3: TGTGCCAGCAGCGGACAGCCGAAAAGCAATCAGCCCCAGCATTTT.

This clonotype was seen only a few times. This chain links TRBV20-1 with TRBJ2-1; 8 nucleotides match TRBD2. Trimming at V came to 4 bases and at J to 5 bases, leaving 7 bases not matched to a gene. The CDR3 extends over 14 amino acids. From germline, CDR1 is DFQATT and CDR2 SNEGSKA (reference sequence). This chain's CDR3 is CSAMSGRANNEQFF. The CDR3 coding sequence is TGCAGTGCTATGTCCGGGAGGGCCAACAATGAGCAGTTCTTC.

As regards this clonotype: This may come from a read error, since a much larger clone is one base off. The chain uses TRBV4-3 and TRBJ1-4; 10 bases map to TRBD1. This CDR3 spans 15 amino acids. Germline CDR1 is LGHNA and CDR2 is YSLEER. CDR3 sequence: CAGSHIGTGDEKLFF. The CDR3 nucleotides read TGCGCCGGCAGCCACATCGGGACAGGGGATGAAAAACTGTTTTTT.

This clonotype occurred a few times. The V gene is TRBV20-1, the J gene TRBJ2-3, with TRBD2 identical over 11 bases. V lost 3 bases and J lost 6; bases outside the gene matches: 11. Germline assignment: CDR1 DFQATT and CDR2 SNEGSKA (reference sequence). The CDR3 consists of 16 residues. CDR3 sequence (DNA): TGCAGTGCTAGGGGGGGACTAGCGGTCCTTGGGGATACGCAGTATTTT. Its translation: CSARGGLAVLGDTQYF.

This clonotype occurred many times. The chain links TRBV10-3 to TRBJ1-3, with D possibly being TRBD1 (6 bases). This CDR3 has 15 residues. The V and J ends lost 4 bases and 1 base respectively, with 11 bases between them. Germline assignment: CDR1 ENHRY and CDR2 SYGVKD. The CDR3 loop is CAISVTQGSGNTIYF. In DNA form, the CDR3 reads TGTGCCATCAGTGTGACACAGGGATCTGGAAACACCATATATTTT.

In this sample, this clonotype turned up many times. The J gene is TRBJ1-1, the V gene TRBV20-1, with D maybe TRBD1 (6 bases). Germline V CDR1 and CDR2: DFQATT, SNEGSKA (reference sequence). Trimming left V 1 base short and J 6 bases short, with 18 bases between. The CDR3 totals 15 residues. CDR3 sequence: CSARASTGVRAEAFF. The CDR3 bases are TGCAGTGCTAGAGCCTCGACAGGCGTGAGAGCTGAAGCTTTCTTT.

The chain couples TRBV20-1 to TRBJ2-3; D is uncertain. Trimming cost V 2 bases and J 1 base, with 7 bases left between them. The CDR3 is 13 amino acids. In germline, CDR1 is DFQATT, CDR2 SNEGSKA (reference sequence). The CDR3: CSARSPGTDTQYF. The DNA for the CDR3 is TGCAGTGCTAGAAGTCCGGGCACAGATACGCAGTATTTT.

The rearrangement uses TRBV6-2 or TRBV6-3 and TRBJ2-2, with 7 nucleotides matching TRBD1. From germline, CDR1 is MNHEY and CDR2 SVGEGT. The CDR3 length is 16 residues. V lost 4 bases to trimming and J lost 2 bases; unmatched junction nucleotides: 7. The CDR3 region has the DNA TGTGCCAGCAGTTCGCCGGGACAGTTAAACACCGGGGAGCTGTTTTTT. The encoded protein is CASSSPGQLNTGELFF.

In its sample, this clonotype was seen many times. The rearrangement uses TRBV11-3 and TRBJ2-7, with D uncertain. This CDR3 region has 15 residues. V was cut by 3 bases and J by 2 bases, with 14 bases left in between. Per germline, CDR1 SGHNT and CDR2 YENEEA. CDR3 coding DNA: TGTGCCAGCAGCTTTTTATCCAGAAGCCCCTACGAGCAGTACTTC. This translates into CASSFLSRSPYEQYF.